This is a list of T cell receptor beta chains from one sample in a study of blood T cell repertoires in COVID-19. Using immunoSEQ multiplex PCR, the repertoire was profiled, and TCRdb retains in-frame clones only, with some absent. The sample shows more than 200,000 clones, approximately 89% of them seen only once. Material: PBMCs or T cells enriched from blood (not recorded which). These receptors all stem from a woman in her 30s with acute COVID-19. Each CDR3 is given with its conserved first and last residue. A D gene is named only where the DNA matches it firmly. The size of a clone is reported for some rows only, either as once, few or many, or as a class for expanded clones.

abundance	d_gene	v_gene	j_gene	CDR3nt	CDR3aa
NA	TRBD1	TRBV4-2	TRBJ1-1	TGTGCCAGCAGCCAGGACCCAGCAGGGGGGACTGAAGCTTTCTTT	CASSQDPAGGTEAFF
once	NA	TRBV10-1	TRBJ2-3	TGCGCCAGCAGTGAATCTACTGGCTCACGACTCACAGATACGCAGTATTTT	CASSESTGSRLTDTQYF
NA	NA	TRBV28	TRBJ1-1	TGTGCCAGCAACCCGGCGGGGATCGCTGAAGCTTTCTTT	CASNPAGIAEAFF
NA	NA	TRBV5-4	TRBJ1-3	TGTGCCAGCAGCTTGGATTTGGGGGACTGGTATTTT	CASSLDLGDWYF
NA	NA	TRBV10-3	TRBJ1-2	TGTGCCATCAGTGGACAGCCCAAAATGTATGGCTACACCTTC	CAISGQPKMYGYTF
NA	TRBD2	TRBV2	TRBJ2-5	TGTGCCAGCAGTGAATTAGCGGGGGGTACTGAGACCCAGTACTTC	CASSELAGGTETQYF
NA	NA	TRBV7-3	TRBJ2-1	TGTGCCAGCAGCACCGGGGGTCAATACAATGAGCAGTTCTTC	CASSTGGQYNEQFF
NA	NA	TRBV3-1/TRBV3-2	TRBJ1-1	TGTGCCAGTGGGCTGACAGCAAACACTGAAGCTTTCTTT	CASGLTANTEAFF
NA	TRBD1	TRBV7-9	TRBJ1-2	TGTGCCAGCAGCTTAGCGGGACAGGGGGCCCCTAACTATGGCTACACCTTC	CASSLAGQGAPNYGYTF
NA	NA	TRBV18	TRBJ1-3	TGTGCCAGCTCACCTCCTATCAGGACGCCCGGAGGGAGAAACACCATATATTTT	CASSPPIRTPGGRNTIYF
NA	NA	TRBV5-1	TRBJ2-7	TGCGCCAGCAGCTTGGTTGCAGGCGTTAACGAGCAGTACTTC	CASSLVAGVNEQYF
NA	NA	TRBV7-6	TRBJ2-1	TGTGCCAGCAGCCTGATAACAGGGTCTTCCGATGAGCAGTTCTTC	CASSLITGSSDEQFF
NA	TRBD1	TRBV5-8	TRBJ1-1	TGTGCCAGCAGCTTGCCCAGGACAGGGCGGAACACTGAAGCTTTCTTT	CASSLPRTGRNTEAFF
NA	NA	TRBV3-1/TRBV3-2	TRBJ2-7	TGTGCCAGCAGCCAAGGCGGGGCGGAGCAGTACTTC	CASSQGGAEQYF
NA	TRBD1	TRBV7-9	TRBJ1-2	TGTGCCAGCAGCCGCGGACAGGGGACCTATGGCTACACCTTC	CASSRGQGTYGYTF
NA	NA	TRBV7-9	TRBJ1-5	TGTGCCAGCAGCTTAGTGGAGTCAGAAGTTAGCAATCAGCCCCAGCATTTT	CASSLVESEVSNQPQHF
NA	NA	TRBV9	TRBJ1-5	TGTGCCAGCAGCGTAGCCGGGATCAGAGGTCAGCCCCAGCATTTT	CASSVAGIRGQPQHF
NA	NA	TRBV7-3	TRBJ1-1	TGTGCCAGCAGTCCAGGGGTGGCCAACACTGAAGCTTTCTTT	CASSPGVANTEAFF
NA	TRBD2	TRBV6-5	TRBJ2-2	TGTGCCAGCATGGGCGGGGGTAACACCGGGGAGCTGTTTTTT	CASMGGGNTGELFF
NA	TRBD1	TRBV6-5	TRBJ1-6	TGTGCCAGCAGTCAGGACAGGGGTTATTCACCCCTCCACTTT	CASSQDRGYSPLHF
NA	NA	TRBV7-3	TRBJ1-2	TGTGCCAGCAGCTTAAATGGGGGCGTTAACTATGGCTACACCTTC	CASSLNGGVNYGYTF
NA	NA	TRBV9	TRBJ1-2	TGTGCCAGCAGTCCTTCCGGCGGGCAAGGCTACACCTTC	CASSPSGGQGYTF
NA	NA	TRBV3-1/TRBV3-2	TRBJ1-3	TGTGCCAGCGGAGCCACTCCATCTGGAAACACCATATATTTT	CASGATPSGNTIYF